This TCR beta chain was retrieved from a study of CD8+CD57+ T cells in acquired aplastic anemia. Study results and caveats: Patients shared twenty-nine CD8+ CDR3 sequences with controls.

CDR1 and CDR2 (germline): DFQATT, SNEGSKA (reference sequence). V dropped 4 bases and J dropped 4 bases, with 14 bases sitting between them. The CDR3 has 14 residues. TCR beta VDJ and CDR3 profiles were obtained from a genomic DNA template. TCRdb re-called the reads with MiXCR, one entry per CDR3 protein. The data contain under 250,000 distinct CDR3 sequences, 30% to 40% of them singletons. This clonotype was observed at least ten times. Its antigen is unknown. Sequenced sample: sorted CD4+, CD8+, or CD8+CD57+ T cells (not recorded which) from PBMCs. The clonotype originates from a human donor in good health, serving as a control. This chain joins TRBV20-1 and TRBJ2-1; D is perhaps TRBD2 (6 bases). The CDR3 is CSATVLGGYNEQFF. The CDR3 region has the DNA TGCAGTGCTACCGTGCTCGGGGGTTACAATGAGCAGTTCTTC.